These T cell receptor beta chains were read from a single sample in a study of T cell changes during pregnancy in multiple sclerosis. Assay used: immunoSEQ multiplex PCR; TCRdb lists only in-frame clones, some missing. The sample lists around 40,000 clones, roughly 87% occurring once. This material consisted of CD4+ T cells from peripheral blood mononuclear cells, taken after pregnancy. Source of these receptors: a female donor in good health, enrolled as a control in a pregnancy study. The CDR3 runs from the conserved cysteine through the conserved F or W. Each record gives: clone size, D gene, V gene, J gene, CDR3 protein, CDR3 DNA. D genes are given only for firm matches. Some rows have no size entry. The others give once, few or many, or a class for an expanded clone.

>NA|TRBD2|TRBV5-1|TRBJ2-1
CASSLATGLAGPQFF
TGCGCCAGCAGCTTGGCAACGGGACTAGCGGGGCCGCAGTTCTTC
>NA|TRBD2|TRBV18|TRBJ2-7
CASSPVASGRISSYEQYF
TGTGCCAGCTCACCGGTGGCTAGCGGGAGGATCAGCTCCTACGAGCAGTACTTC
>NA|TRBD1|TRBV5-1|TRBJ1-1
CASSLSRQGGTEAFF
TGCGCCAGCAGCTTGTCGAGACAGGGAGGCACTGAAGCTTTCTTT
>NA|TRBD1|TRBV19|TRBJ1-5
CASSISATGQGNQPQHF
TGTGCCAGTAGTATATCGGCGACAGGGCAAGGCAATCAGCCCCAGCATTTT
>NA|NA|TRBV7-3|TRBJ2-2
CASSPKRGGGTGELFF
TGTGCCAGCAGCCCAAAAAGGGGGGGCGGCACCGGGGAGCTGTTTTTT
>NA|NA|TRBV30|TRBJ1-5
CAWSVLQVGQPQHF
TGTGCCTGGAGTGTACTGCAGGTTGGACAGCCCCAGCATTTT
>NA|TRBD1|TRBV5-1|TRBJ2-5
CASSPGQPQETQYF
TGCGCCAGCAGCCCGGGACAGCCTCAAGAGACCCAGTACTTC
>NA|NA|TRBV19|TRBJ1-6
CASSLGRNSPLHF
TGTGCCAGTAGTTTGGGGAGGAATTCACCCCTCCACTTT
>NA|TRBD1|TRBV28|TRBJ2-2
CASSLYSYRGLRSGELFF
TGTGCCAGCAGTTTATACTCCTACAGGGGGCTTCGGTCCGGGGAGCTGTTTTTT
>NA|TRBD2|TRBV9|TRBJ2-7
CASSAGLAGHIPYEQYF
TGTGCCAGCAGCGCGGGACTAGCGGGACACATCCCGTACGAGCAGTACTTC
>NA|TRBD2|TRBV11-2|TRBJ2-1
CASSLVGLGGGGDEQFF
TGTGCCAGCAGCTTAGTAGGGTTAGGCGGGGGAGGCGATGAGCAGTTCTTC
>NA|TRBD1|TRBV18|TRBJ1-2
CASSPAGGFGYTF
TGTGCCAGCTCACCAGCAGGGGGCTTTGGCTACACCTTC
>NA|TRBD1|TRBV15|TRBJ1-5
CATSRPRQGAVQPQHF
TGTGCCACCAGCAGACCGCGACAGGGGGCGGTTCAGCCCCAGCATTTT
>NA|TRBD2|TRBV5-4|TRBJ2-3
CAATRQRGETDTQYF
TGTGCAGCCACTCGTCAGCGGGGGGAAACAGATACGCAGTATTTT
>NA|NA|TRBV5-1|TRBJ1-5
CASSLDLGSNQPQHF
TGCGCCAGCAGCTTGGATCTAGGGAGTAATCAGCCCCAGCATTTT
>few|TRBD2|TRBV10-1|TRBJ2-7
CASSPSGPPSSYEQYF
TGCGCCAGCAGTCCTAGCGGGCCCCCGAGCTCCTACGAGCAGTACTTC
>NA|NA|TRBV12-5|TRBJ2-6
CASGLVSHGRASGANVLTF
TGTGCTAGTGGTTTGGTAAGTCATGGGCGGGCCTCTGGGGCCAACGTCCTGACTTTC
>NA|TRBD2|TRBV7-9|TRBJ2-7
CASTPGGLADHYEQYF
TGTGCCAGCACCCCAGGGGGACTAGCGGACCACTACGAGCAGTACTTC
>NA|TRBD1|TRBV4-1|TRBJ1-4
CASSTIRDRGPRTNEKLFF
TGCGCCAGCAGCACGATCCGGGACAGGGGGCCGAGGACTAATGAAAAACTGTTTTTT
>NA|TRBD1|TRBV18|TRBJ1-2
CASSPSGQGRYGYTF
TGTGCCAGCTCACCTTCGGGACAGGGGCGCTATGGCTACACCTTC
>NA|TRBD1|TRBV19|TRBJ1-2
CASSRTGYGYTF
TGTGCCAGTAGCCGGACAGGTTATGGCTACACCTTC
>NA|NA|TRBV4-1|TRBJ1-1
CASSQDLGLAAFF
TGCGCCAGCAGCCAAGATTTAGGACTGGCGGCTTTCTTT
>once|TRBD1|TRBV19|TRBJ1-5
CASSRIGTDRNQPQHF
TGTGCCAGTAGCAGAATCGGGACAGATCGCAATCAGCCCCAGCATTTT
>NA|NA|TRBV5-1|TRBJ2-5
CASSLGDNQETQYF
TGCGCCAGCAGCTTGGGGGACAACCAAGAGACCCAGTACTTC
>NA|TRBD1|TRBV5-4|TRBJ1-1
CASSQGALNTEAFF
TGTGCCAGCAGTCAGGGGGCGTTGAACACTGAAGCTTTCTTT
>NA|TRBD1|TRBV28|TRBJ2-7
CASSRDRGQYEQYF
TGTGCCAGCAGTCGGGACAGGGGGCAGTACGAGCAGTACTTC
>NA|NA|TRBV5-1|TRBJ1-3
CASSLSLSGNTIYF
TGCGCCAGCAGCCTAAGTCTCTCTGGAAACACCATATATTTT
>NA|NA|TRBV2|TRBJ1-5
CASSVRQGHQPQHF
TGTGCCAGCAGTGTAAGGCAGGGCCATCAGCCCCAGCATTTT
>NA|NA|TRBV5-4|TRBJ2-3
CASSYLSRLADTQYF
TGTGCCAGCAGCTACCTCTCCCGACTAGCAGATACGCAGTATTTT
>NA|NA|TRBV27|TRBJ2-2
CASSPQTNTGELFF
TGTGCCAGCAGTCCACAAACGAACACCGGGGAGCTGTTTTTT
>NA|TRBD1|TRBV25-1|TRBJ1-1
CASSGETGGPSTEAFF
TGTGCCAGCAGTGGGGAGACAGGGGGCCCCAGCACTGAAGCTTTCTTT